Below, 8 T cell receptor beta chains from the same sample are listed, as sequenced in a study of lymphopenia after photon versus proton radiotherapy. Sequencing was performed with immunoSEQ multiplex PCR; in TCRdb, only in-frame clones are kept and a portion is missing. The table lists 25,000 to 30,000 clones, around 83% of them singletons. The input for sequencing was peripheral blood, taken from a patient treated with photon-based radiotherapy. All receptors derive from a man aged 30-40 years with gastric cancer.

This chain joins TRBV20-1 and TRBJ2-7, with D perhaps TRBD1 (5 bases). This CDR3 region has 10 residues. Trimming left V 3 bases short and J 7 bases short, with 7 bases between. The V gene's germline CDR1 is DFQATT and CDR2 SNEGSKA (reference sequence). The CDR3 loop is CSASHREQYF. The CDR3 coding sequence is TGCAGTGCTAGCCACAGGGAGCAGTACTTC.

The V gene is TRBV5-4, the J gene TRBJ2-5; TRBD1 matches 9 bases. This CDR3 is built from 14 residues. V dropped 2 bases and J dropped 5; count of bases not matched to a gene: 4. The germline V gene encodes CDR1 SGHNT and CDR2 YYREEE (reference sequence). CDR3 protein: CASSLQGAGETQYF. The CDR3 DNA reads TGTGCCAGCAGCTTACAGGGGGCGGGGGAGACCCAGTACTTC.

This rearrangement joins TRBV4-1 to TRBJ1-5; possibly TRBD1 for D (5 bases). The V and J ends lost 1 base and 0 bases respectively, with 7 bases between them. The CDR3 is made up of 15 amino acids. CDR1 and CDR2 from the germline V gene are MGHRA and YSYEKL. The CDR3 DNA reads as TGCGCCAGCAGCCAAGTCAGGGATAGCAATCAGCCCCAGCATTTT. Amino acid sequence: CASSQVRDSNQPQHF.

The chain has TRBV7-6 and TRBJ1-2; D call uncertain. Looked up from germline, CDR1 is SGHVS and CDR2 is FNYEAQ. V was trimmed by 5 bases and J by 6 bases, leaving 10 bases between them. The CDR3 loop spans 12 amino acids. The CDR3 protein is CASSIDGDGYTF. For the CDR3, the DNA is TGTGCCAGCAGCATCGACGGGGATGGCTACACCTTC.

The DNA of the CDR3 is TGTGCCAGCAGCTTACAGGCTGAAGCTTTCTTT. This translates into CASSLQAEAFF. This chain uses TRBV5-6 with TRBJ1-1; possibly TRBD1 for D (5 bases). This CDR3 contains 11 residues. Germline CDR1 and CDR2: SGHDT and YYEEEE. V lost 2 bases, J lost 6 bases, and 5 bases lay in between.

The V gene is TRBV19, the J gene TRBJ2-5, with D perhaps TRBD1 (5 bases). Trimming removed 6 bases at V and 6 bases at J, with 17 bases between. Germline assignment: CDR1 LNHDA and CDR2 SQIVND (reference sequence). The CDR3 spans 14 residues. CDR3 residues: CASSTRDQGKTQYF. CDR3 nucleotide sequence: TGTGCCAGTAGCACGCGTGACCAGGGCAAGACCCAGTACTTC.

The rearrangement links TRBV2 to TRBJ1-2, with a tentative D call TRBD1 (6 bases). The length of the CDR3 is 13 residues. The V end was cut by 6 bases, the J end by 2 bases, with 10 bases between. Per germline, CDR1 SNHLY and CDR2 FYNNEI. CDR3 sequence: CASSWDTNYGYTF. CDR3 nucleotides: TGTGCCAGCAGCTGGGACACCAACTATGGCTACACCTTC.

The rearrangement uses TRBV29-1 and TRBJ1-1; TRBD1 aligns across 8 bases. Trimming at V came to 2 bases and at J to 5 bases, leaving 10 bases not matched to a gene. Germline values: CDR1 SQVTM, CDR2 ANQGSEA. The CDR3 runs 15 residues. CDR3 residues: CSVERAGQGVTEAFF. The DNA of the CDR3 is TGCAGCGTTGAACGAGCTGGACAGGGAGTGACTGAAGCTTTCTTT.